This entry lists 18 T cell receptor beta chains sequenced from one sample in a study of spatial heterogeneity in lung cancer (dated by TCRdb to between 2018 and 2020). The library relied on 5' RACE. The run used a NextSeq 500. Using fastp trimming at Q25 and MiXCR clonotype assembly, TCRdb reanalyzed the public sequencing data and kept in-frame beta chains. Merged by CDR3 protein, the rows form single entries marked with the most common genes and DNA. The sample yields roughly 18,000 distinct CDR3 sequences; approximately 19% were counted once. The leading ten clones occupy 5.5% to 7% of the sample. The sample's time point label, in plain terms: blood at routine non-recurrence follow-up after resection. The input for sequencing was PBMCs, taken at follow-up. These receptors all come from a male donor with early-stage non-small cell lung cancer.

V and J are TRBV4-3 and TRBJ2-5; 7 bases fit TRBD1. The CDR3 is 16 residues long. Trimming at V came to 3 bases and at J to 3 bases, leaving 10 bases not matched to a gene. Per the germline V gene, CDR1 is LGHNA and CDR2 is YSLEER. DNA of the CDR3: TGCGCCAGCAGCCAGGGTTCTGAGGGGGCCGAAGAGACCCAGTACTTC. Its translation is CASSQGSEGAEETQYF.

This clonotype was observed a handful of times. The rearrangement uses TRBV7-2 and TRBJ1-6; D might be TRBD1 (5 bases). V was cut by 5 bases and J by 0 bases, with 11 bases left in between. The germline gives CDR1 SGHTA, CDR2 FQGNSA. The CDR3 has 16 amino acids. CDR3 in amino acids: CASSPNRISYNSPLHF. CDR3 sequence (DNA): TGTGCCAGCAGCCCCAACAGGATCTCCTATAATTCACCCCTCCACTTT. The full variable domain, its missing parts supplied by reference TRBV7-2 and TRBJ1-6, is GAGVSQSPSNKVTEKGKDVELRCDPISGHTALYWYRQSLGQGLEFLIYFQGNSAPDKSGLPSDRFSAERTGGSVSTLTIQRTQQEDSAVYLCASSPNRISYNSPLHFGNGTRLTVT.

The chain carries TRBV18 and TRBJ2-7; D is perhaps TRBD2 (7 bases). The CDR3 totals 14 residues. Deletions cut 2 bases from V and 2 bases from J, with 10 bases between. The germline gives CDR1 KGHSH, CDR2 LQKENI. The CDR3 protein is CASSPNGGPYEQYF. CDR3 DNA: TGTGCCAGCTCACCAAACGGGGGGCCCTACGAGCAGTACTTC.

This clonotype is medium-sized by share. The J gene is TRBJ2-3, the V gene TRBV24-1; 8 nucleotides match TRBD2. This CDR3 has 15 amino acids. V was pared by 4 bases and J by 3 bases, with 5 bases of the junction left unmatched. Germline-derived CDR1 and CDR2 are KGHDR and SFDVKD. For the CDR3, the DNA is TGTGCCACCAGTGACCCGACTAGCGAGACAGATACGCAGTATTTT. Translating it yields CATSDPTSETDTQYF.

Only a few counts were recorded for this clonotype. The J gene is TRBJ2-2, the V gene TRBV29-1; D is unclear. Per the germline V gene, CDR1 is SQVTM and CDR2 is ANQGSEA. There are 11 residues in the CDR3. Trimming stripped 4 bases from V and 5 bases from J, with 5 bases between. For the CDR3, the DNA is TGCAGCGTTGGTCGGACCGGGGAGCTGTTTTTT. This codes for CSVGRTGELFF.

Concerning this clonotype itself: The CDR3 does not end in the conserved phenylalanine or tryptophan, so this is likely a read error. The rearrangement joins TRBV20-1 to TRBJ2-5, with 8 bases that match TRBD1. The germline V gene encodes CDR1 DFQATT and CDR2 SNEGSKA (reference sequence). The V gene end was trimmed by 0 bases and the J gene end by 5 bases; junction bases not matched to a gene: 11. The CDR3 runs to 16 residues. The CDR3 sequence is CSARDLRTGSVETQYL. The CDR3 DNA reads TGCAGTGCTAGAGATCTCAGGACAGGGTCGGTGGAGACCCAGTACTTG.

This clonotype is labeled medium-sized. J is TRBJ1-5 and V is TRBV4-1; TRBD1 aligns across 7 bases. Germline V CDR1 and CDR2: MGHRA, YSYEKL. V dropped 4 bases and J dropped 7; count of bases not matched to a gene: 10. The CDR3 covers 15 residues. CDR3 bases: TGCGCCAGCAGCCGTCGAAGAACAGGGGAACAGCCCCAGCATTTT. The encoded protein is CASSRRRTGEQPQHF.

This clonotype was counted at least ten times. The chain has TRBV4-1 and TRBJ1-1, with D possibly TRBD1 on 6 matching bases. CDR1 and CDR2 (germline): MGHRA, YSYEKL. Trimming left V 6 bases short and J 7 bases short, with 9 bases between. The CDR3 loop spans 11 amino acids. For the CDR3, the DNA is TGCGCCAGCAGTCGAGGGGGTGAAGCTTTCTTT. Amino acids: CASSRGGEAFF.

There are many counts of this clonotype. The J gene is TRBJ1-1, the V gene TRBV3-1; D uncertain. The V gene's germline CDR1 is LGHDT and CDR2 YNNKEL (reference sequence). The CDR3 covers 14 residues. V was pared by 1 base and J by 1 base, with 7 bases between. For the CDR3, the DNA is TGTGCCAGCAGCCAAGCCGACAAGAACACTGAAGCTTTCTTT. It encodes CASSQADKNTEAFF. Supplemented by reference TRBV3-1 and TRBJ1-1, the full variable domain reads DTAVSQTPKYLVTQMGNDKSIKCEQNLGHDTMYWYKQDSKKFLKIMFSYNNKELIINETVPNRFSPKSPDKAHLNLHINSLELGDSAVYFCASSQADKNTEAFFGQGTRLTVV.

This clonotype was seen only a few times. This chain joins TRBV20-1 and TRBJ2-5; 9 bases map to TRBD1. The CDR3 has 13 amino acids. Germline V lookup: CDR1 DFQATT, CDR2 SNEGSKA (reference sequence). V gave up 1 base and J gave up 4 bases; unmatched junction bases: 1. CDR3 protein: CSARATGGETQYF. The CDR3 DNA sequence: TGCAGTGCTAGAGCGACAGGGGGAGAGACCCAGTACTTC.

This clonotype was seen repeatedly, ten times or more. The CDR3 sequence is CASSSMTRSGNTIYF. CDR3 DNA: TGTGCCAGCAGTTCAATGACGCGCTCTGGAAACACCATATATTTT. The chain couples TRBV6-2 or TRBV6-3 to TRBJ1-3; D remains unclear. The germline V and J ends were trimmed by 4 bases and 0 bases, with 10 bases remaining between them. CDR3 length: 15 amino acids. Germline V gene sequence: CDR1 MNHEY, CDR2 SVGEGT.

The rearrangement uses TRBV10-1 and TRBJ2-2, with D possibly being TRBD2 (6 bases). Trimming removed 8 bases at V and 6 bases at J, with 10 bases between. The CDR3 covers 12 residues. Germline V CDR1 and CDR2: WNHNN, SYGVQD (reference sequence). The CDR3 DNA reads TGCGCCAGCGGGGGAGGCCCCGGGGAGCTGTTTTTT. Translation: CASGGGPGELFF.

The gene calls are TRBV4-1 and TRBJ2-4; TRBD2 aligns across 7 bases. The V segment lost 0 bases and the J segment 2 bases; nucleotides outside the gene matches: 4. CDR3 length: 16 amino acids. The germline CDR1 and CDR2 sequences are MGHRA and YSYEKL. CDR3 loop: CASSQDPGGSKNIQYF. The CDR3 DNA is TGCGCCAGCAGCCAAGATCCGGGGGGATCCAAAAACATTCAGTACTTC.

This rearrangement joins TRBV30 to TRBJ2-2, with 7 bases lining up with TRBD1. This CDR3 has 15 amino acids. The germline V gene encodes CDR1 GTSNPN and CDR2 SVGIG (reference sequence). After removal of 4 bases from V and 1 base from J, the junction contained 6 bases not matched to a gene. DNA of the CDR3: TGTGCCTGGACGGATGGGACAGTGAACACCGGGGAGCTGTTTTTT. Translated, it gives CAWTDGTVNTGELFF.

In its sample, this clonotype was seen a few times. This CDR3 reads CSARGYKSSYNSPLHF. In DNA, the CDR3 is TGCAGTGCTAGAGGCTACAAGAGCTCCTATAATTCACCCCTCCACTTT. The rearrangement links TRBV20-1 to TRBJ1-6; the D is unclear. The CDR3 consists of 16 residues. The V gene lost 1 base and the J gene lost 0 bases, with 10 bases spanning the gap. Germline lookup yields CDR1 DFQATT and CDR2 SNEGSKA (reference sequence).

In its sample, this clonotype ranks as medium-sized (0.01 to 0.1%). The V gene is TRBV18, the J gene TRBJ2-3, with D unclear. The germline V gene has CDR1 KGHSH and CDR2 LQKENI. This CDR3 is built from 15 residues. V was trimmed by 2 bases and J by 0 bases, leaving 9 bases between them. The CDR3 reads CASSPTQLSTDTQYF. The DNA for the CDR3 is TGTGCCAGCTCACCAACACAGTTAAGCACAGATACGCAGTATTTT.

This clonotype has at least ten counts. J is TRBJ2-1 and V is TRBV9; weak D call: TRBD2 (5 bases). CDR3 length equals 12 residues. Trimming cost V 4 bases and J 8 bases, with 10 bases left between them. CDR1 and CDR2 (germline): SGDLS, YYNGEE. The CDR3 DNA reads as TGTGCCAGCAGCCCCACGGGGTATGAGCAGTTCTTC. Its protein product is CASSPTGYEQFF.

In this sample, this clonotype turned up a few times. This CDR3 is CASSFAGEETQYF. For the CDR3, the DNA is TGTGCCAGCAGCTTTGCGGGGGAGGAGACCCAGTACTTC. The J gene is TRBJ2-5, the V gene TRBV5-6, with 7 positions matching TRBD2. Trimming took 2 bases from V and 5 from J; bases not matched to a gene: 3. This CDR3 spans 13 amino acids. CDR1 is SGHDT, CDR2 YYEEEE, per germline.